This T cell receptor beta chain stems from a study of CD8+ T cells in alopecia areata. Study conclusions and caveats: Lesional scalp exceeded normal scalp in clonality, especially in alopecia totalis/universalis. Many expanded lesional clones persisted during tofacitinib (in both scalp and blood).

From germline, CDR1 is MNHEY and CDR2 SMNVEV (reference sequence). The ends were cut back, 4 bases at V and 2 bases at J, with 19 bases in the middle. The CDR3 has 17 residues. Sequencing templates came from extracted RNA that was reverse transcribed into cDNA. TCRdb keeps only in-frame clones here, not all; method: immunoSEQ multiplex PCR. The data contain roughly 180,000 clones, approximately 55% of them singletons. Documented treatment: oral pan-JAK inhibitor, 5-10 mg twice daily. Sorting of CD4+ and CD8+ T cells was performed on PBMCs. Comment on this clone: Its antigen is not identified.

The clonotype originates from a human donor with alopecia areata. V is TRBV27 and J is TRBJ2-3, with D hard to call. This specimen consisted of CD8+ T cells sorted from blood, obtained at week 24, from a patient treated with tofacitinib. The CDR3 loop is CASSWANGPDFTDTQYF. The CDR3 coding sequence is TGTGCCAGCAGTTGGGCTAACGGGCCTGACTTCACAGATACGCAGTATTTT.